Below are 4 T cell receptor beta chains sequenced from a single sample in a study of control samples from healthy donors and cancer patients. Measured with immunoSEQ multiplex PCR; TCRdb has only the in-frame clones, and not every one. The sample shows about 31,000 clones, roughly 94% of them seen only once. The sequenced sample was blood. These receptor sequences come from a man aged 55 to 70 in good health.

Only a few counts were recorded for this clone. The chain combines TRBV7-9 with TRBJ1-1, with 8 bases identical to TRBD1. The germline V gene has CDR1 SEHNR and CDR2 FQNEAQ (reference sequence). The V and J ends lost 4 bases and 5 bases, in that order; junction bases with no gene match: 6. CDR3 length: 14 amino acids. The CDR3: CASSSRGRRTEAFF. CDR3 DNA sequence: TGTGCCAGCAGCTCCAGGGGGCGCAGAACTGAAGCTTTCTTT.

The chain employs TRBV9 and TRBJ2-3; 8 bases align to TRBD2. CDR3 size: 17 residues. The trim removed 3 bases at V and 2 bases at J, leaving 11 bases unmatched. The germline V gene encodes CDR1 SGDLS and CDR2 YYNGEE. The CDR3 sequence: CASSALFVAGYTDTQYF. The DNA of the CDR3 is TGTGCCAGCAGCGCCCTATTTGTAGCGGGGTACACAGATACGCAGTATTTT.

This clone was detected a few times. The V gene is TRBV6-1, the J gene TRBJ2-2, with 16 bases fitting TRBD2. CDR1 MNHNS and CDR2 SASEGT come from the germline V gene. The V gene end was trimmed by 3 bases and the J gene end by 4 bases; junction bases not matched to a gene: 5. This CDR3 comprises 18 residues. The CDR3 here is CASSEGLAGGRITGELFF. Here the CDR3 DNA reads TGTGCCAGCAGTGAGGGACTAGCGGGGGGGCGTATCACCGGGGAGCTGTTTTTT.

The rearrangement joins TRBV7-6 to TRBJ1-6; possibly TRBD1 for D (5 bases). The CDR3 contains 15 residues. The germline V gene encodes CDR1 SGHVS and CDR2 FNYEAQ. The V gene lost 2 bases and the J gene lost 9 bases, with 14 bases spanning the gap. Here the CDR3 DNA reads TGTGCCAGCAGCTTAAATGGGCAGGGTAGTTCACCCCTCCACTTT. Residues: CASSLNGQGSSPLHF. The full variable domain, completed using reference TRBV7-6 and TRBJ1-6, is GAGVSQSPRYKVTKRGQDVALRCDPISGHVSLYWYRQALGQGPEFLTYFNYEAQQDKSGLPNDRFSAERPEGSISTLTIQRTEQRDSAMYRCASSLNGQGSSPLHFGNGTRLTVT.